A single sample is the source of the 27 T cell receptor beta chains below, sequenced in a study of STAT3 mutations in large granular lymphocyte leukemia. Study-wide findings and caveats: Every T-cell large granular lymphocyte leukemia patient had at least one immunodominant TCR beta clonotype.

Antigens of these TCRs are unknown. Assay: immunoSEQ multiplex PCR; the TCRdb copy retains only in-frame clones and omits some. Here the sample spans about 40,000 clones, approximately 90% being singletons. The sequenced sample was PBMCs. These receptors originate from a human donor with T large granular lymphocyte leukemia. Some clones in this sample may be carry-over from other donors' samples.

The chain links TRBV7-9 to TRBJ1-3; D is uncertain. The CDR3 is 14 residues long. The V end lost 3 bases, the J end lost 10 bases, and 16 bases lay between the germline ends. Germline loops: CDR1 SEHNR, CDR2 FQNEAQ (reference sequence). The CDR3 spells CASSFSAEIWTIYF. The CDR3 DNA reads as TGTGCCAGCAGCTTTTCCGCTGAGATATGGACCATATATTTT.

The J gene is TRBJ2-7, the V gene TRBV5-1, with TRBD2 matching over 9 bases. The germline CDR1 and CDR2 sequences are SGHRS and YFSETQ. CDR3 length: 13 amino acids. The V gene end was trimmed by 4 bases and the J gene end by 3 bases; junction bases not matched to a gene: 2. CDR3 in amino acids: CASSAGGNYEQYF. CDR3 coding DNA: TGCGCCAGCAGCGCGGGGGGGAACTACGAGCAGTACTTC.

The chain couples TRBV5-1 to TRBJ2-7; D possibly corresponds to TRBD1 (6 bases). The CDR3 spans 13 residues. CDR1 is SGHRS, CDR2 YFSETQ, per germline. Trimming shortened V by 4 bases and J by 3 bases, and 11 bases separated the two germline ends. CDR3 in DNA: TGCGCCAGCAGCAACACAGGGAGCTACGAGCAGTACTTC. This codes for CASSNTGSYEQYF.

This chain connects TRBV5-1 to TRBJ2-1; possibly TRBD1 for D (6 bases). V shed 4 bases and J shed 4 bases, with 18 bases lying between them. The CDR3 is made up of 16 amino acids. Germline-derived CDR1 and CDR2 are SGHRS and YFSETQ. CDR3 amino acids: CASSGTMGTSYNEQFF. CDR3 sequence (DNA): TGCGCCAGCAGCGGGACCATGGGGACATCTTACAATGAGCAGTTCTTC.

CDR3 sequence: CAIQGLNTGELFF. CDR3 nucleotides: TGTGCCATCCAGGGGTTGAACACCGGGGAGCTGTTTTTT. V and J are TRBV10-3 and TRBJ2-2, with a tentative D call TRBD1 (6 bases). Trimming shortened V by 8 bases and J by 1 base, and 8 bases separated the two germline ends. This CDR3 contains 13 residues. CDR1 is ENHRY and CDR2 is SYGVKD in the germline V gene.

The V call is TRBV5-8, the J call TRBJ2-1, with 7 bases that match TRBD1. The V segment lost 2 bases and the J segment 10 bases; nucleotides outside the gene matches: 6. Germline V gene sequence: CDR1 SGHTS, CDR2 YDEGEE. The CDR3 totals 13 residues. The DNA for the CDR3 is TGTGCCAGCAGCTTTGACAGGGTAGGGGAGCAGTTCTTC. This codes for CASSFDRVGEQFF.

This chain joins TRBV6-6 and TRBJ2-7; 10 positions agree with TRBD1. V trimming: 6 bases; J trimming: 5 bases; junction bases outside the gene matches: 10. The CDR3 has 15 amino acids. Germline CDR1 and CDR2: MNHNY and SVGAGI (reference sequence). Here the CDR3 reads CASRVGGTGVNEQYF. The CDR3, as DNA: TGTGCCAGCAGGGTAGGAGGGACAGGGGTCAACGAGCAGTACTTC.

In this sample, this clone turned up once. The chain recombines TRBV15 with TRBJ1-2; no reliable D call. CDR3 length: 15 residues. CDR1 and CDR2 from the germline V gene are LNHNV and YYDKDF (reference sequence). Trimming took 0 bases from V and 2 from J, leaving 10 bases between them. In DNA, the CDR3 is TGTGCCACCAGCAGAGATCACACTATAAACTATGGCTACACCTTC. This sequence encodes CATSRDHTINYGYTF.

The chain has TRBV5-4 and TRBJ1-6; D gene unclear. The V and J ends lost 4 bases and 5 bases respectively, with 16 bases between them. Per the germline V gene, CDR1 is SGHNT and CDR2 is YYREEE (reference sequence). CDR3 length equals 16 residues. The CDR3, as DNA: TGTGCCAGCAGCCCATCGGATGAAGGAAATAATTCACCCCTCCACTTT. Its translation is CASSPSDEGNNSPLHF.

The chain combines TRBV7-9 with TRBJ2-7; 8 positions agree with TRBD2. Germline V gives CDR1 SEHNR, CDR2 FQNEAQ (reference sequence). The ends lost 4 bases at V and 3 bases at J; junction bases unmatched: 5. This CDR3 spans 14 amino acids. CDR3 loop: CASSSTSVYYEQYF. CDR3 nucleotide sequence: TGTGCCAGCAGCTCGACTAGCGTTTACTACGAGCAGTACTTC.

CDR3 residues: CASSSLGTESPLHF. CDR3 DNA: TGCGCCAGCAGCTCCCTGGGTACGGAATCACCCCTCCACTTT. The chain has TRBV5-1 and TRBJ1-6; no definite D call. Deletions cut 3 bases from V and 10 bases from J, with 14 bases between. The CDR3 consists of 14 residues. The germline CDR1 and CDR2 sequences are SGHRS and YFSETQ. The variable domain in full, completed from reference TRBV5-1 and TRBJ1-6, reads KAGVTQTPRYLIKTRGQQVTLSCSPISGHRSVSWYQQTPGQGLQFLFEYFSETQRNKGNFPGRFSGRQFSNSRSEMNVSTLELGDSALYLCASSSLGTESPLHFGNGTRLTVT.

In its sample, this clone was seen once. The chain uses TRBV5-1 and TRBJ2-1, with 15 bases that match TRBD2. With 4 bases clipped from V and 4 bases from J, the junction kept 6 bases outside the gene matches. CDR1 is SGHRS, CDR2 YFSETQ, per germline. This CDR3 region has 17 residues. This CDR3 is CASSPGTSGGPYNEQFF. The DNA of the CDR3 is TGCGCCAGCAGCCCGGGGACTAGCGGGGGGCCATACAATGAGCAGTTCTTC. Full variable domain (rest looked up from reference TRBV5-1 and TRBJ2-1): KAGVTQTPRYLIKTRGQQVTLSCSPISGHRSVSWYQQTPGQGLQFLFEYFSETQRNKGNFPGRFSGRQFSNSRSEMNVSTLELGDSALYLCASSPGTSGGPYNEQFFGPGTRLTVL.

The chain carries TRBV10-3 and TRBJ1-2; 10 bases are a match to TRBD1. Trimming removed 6 bases from V and 2 bases from J; junction bases left unmatched: 12. Per the germline V gene, CDR1 is ENHRY and CDR2 is SYGVKD. The CDR3 consists of 17 residues. CDR3 region: CAIRAYGQGEANYGYTF. CDR3 DNA sequence: TGTGCCATCAGGGCCTATGGACAGGGGGAGGCAAACTATGGCTACACCTTC.

This chain links TRBV7-9 with TRBJ1-1; a weak D match, TRBD1 (5 bases). Per the germline V gene, CDR1 is SEHNR and CDR2 is FQNEAQ (reference sequence). There are 14 residues in the CDR3. V was pared by 5 bases and J by 0 bases, with 10 bases between. This CDR3 reads CASSPGSVNTEAFF. DNA for the CDR3: TGTGCCAGCAGCCCAGGGTCGGTGAACACTGAAGCTTTCTTT.

The rearrangement joins TRBV5-4 to TRBJ2-2, with 7 bases identical to TRBD2. The ends lost 3 bases at V and 7 bases at J; junction bases unmatched: 9. The CDR3 totals 15 residues. Germline V lookup: CDR1 SGHNT, CDR2 YYREEE (reference sequence). CDR3: CASSSGGTPVGELFF. The CDR3 DNA is TGTGCCAGCAGCTCCGGGGGGACTCCGGTCGGGGAGCTGTTTTTT.

J is TRBJ1-2 and V is TRBV18; D uncertain. The CDR3 is made up of 13 amino acids. Trimming shortened V by 6 bases and J by 8 bases, and 16 bases separated the two germline ends. Germline CDR1 KGHSH, CDR2 LQKENI. CDR3 DNA sequence: TGTGCCAGCTCCGTGGAACGATCGGAGGGCTACACCTTC. Translation: CASSVERSEGYTF.

The CDR3 is CASSDDTGLSSYNSPLHF. In nucleotides, the CDR3 is TGTGCCAGCAGCGACGACACTGGATTGAGCTCCTATAATTCACCCCTCCACTTT. The chain has TRBV7-9 and TRBJ1-6; D is ambiguous. This CDR3 spans 18 amino acids. Per the germline V gene, CDR1 is SEHNR and CDR2 is FQNEAQ (reference sequence). V lost 5 bases to trimming and J lost 0 bases, with 17 bases between them.

The genes are TRBV5-1 and TRBJ1-1; no firm D call. CDR1 and CDR2 (germline): SGHRS, YFSETQ. The CDR3 runs to 14 residues. V shed 0 bases and J shed 7 bases, with 13 bases lying between them. CDR3 sequence: CASSLGGRSVEAFF. The CDR3 DNA follows: TGCGCCAGCAGCTTGGGAGGAAGATCGGTTGAAGCTTTCTTT.

The gene calls are TRBV4-2 and TRBJ1-4, with unresolved D. The CDR3 contains 16 residues. Germline V gene lookup returns CDR1 LGHNA and CDR2 YNFKEQ. V was cut by 2 bases and J by 6 bases, with 16 bases left in between. This CDR3 reads CASSQISPGYDEKLFF. The DNA for the CDR3 is TGTGCCAGCAGCCAAATCTCCCCGGGGTATGATGAAAAACTGTTTTTT.

This sequence joins TRBV20-1 and TRBJ1-2; D remains ambiguous. Trimming removed 5 bases from V and 8 bases from J, with 9 bases in between. Germline CDR1 is DFQATT and CDR2 is SNEGSKA (reference sequence). The CDR3 covers 10 residues. The CDR3 DNA reads as TGCAGTGCTGTATCAGCGGGCTACACCTTC. Protein: CSAVSAGYTF.

V gene TRBV29-1 combines with J gene TRBJ1-2; 7 nucleotides agree with TRBD1. Germline V gene lookup returns CDR1 SQVTM and CDR2 ANQGSEA. V trimming: 3 bases; J trimming: 2 bases; junction bases outside the gene matches: 6. This CDR3 has 14 residues. The DNA for the CDR3 is TGCAGCGTTGACACTCCGGGACAGAACTATGGCTACACCTTC. This encodes CSVDTPGQNYGYTF.

This sequence joins TRBV7-2 and TRBJ1-6, with 9 bases identical to TRBD1. The CDR3 sequence is 16 residues long. Losses at the gene ends were 5 bases for V and 7 bases for J; bases not matched to a gene: 9. Germline CDR1 SGHTA, CDR2 FQGNSA. CDR3 DNA: TGTGCCAGCAGCCACCCACAGGGGGCTGGGAATTCACCCCTCCACTTT. The encoded protein is CASSHPQGAGNSPLHF.

The chain is built from TRBV28 and TRBJ1-2, with TRBD1 as a possible D gene (6 bases). Germline lookup yields CDR1 MDHEN and CDR2 SYDVKM. V was clipped by 10 bases and J by 1 base, with 16 bases between them. The CDR3 contains 14 residues. CDR3 sequence: CATDGGGRNYGYTF. The CDR3 coding sequence is TGTGCCACCGATGGAGGGGGTCGTAACTATGGCTACACCTTC.

The chain joins TRBV11-2 to TRBJ2-7; 8 bases line up with TRBD1. Germline CDR1 reads SGHAT; CDR2 reads FQNNGV. CDR3 length: 15 amino acids. Losses at the gene ends were 0 bases for V and 2 bases for J; bases not matched to a gene: 3. CDR3 sequence (DNA): TGTGCCAGCAGCTTAGATACGGACAGGGCCTACGAGCAGTACTTC. This sequence encodes CASSLDTDRAYEQYF.

V gene TRBV6-5 combines with J gene TRBJ2-1; a weak D match, TRBD2 (6 bases). The CDR3 sequence is 14 residues long. The germline CDR1 and CDR2 sequences are MNHEY and SVGAGI. Trimming shortened V by 1 base and J by 5 bases, and 9 bases separated the two germline ends. The CDR3 coding sequence is TGTGCCAGCAGTTACTGGGCGGGGCACAATGAGCAGTTCTTC. Protein sequence: CASSYWAGHNEQFF.

V usage is TRBV2 and J usage is TRBJ1-2, with D unresolved. Germline CDR1 is SNHLY and CDR2 is FYNNEI. The CDR3 loop spans 15 amino acids. Trimming shortened V by 6 bases and J by 1 base, and 15 bases separated the two germline ends. In DNA form, the CDR3 reads TGTGCCAGCAGGGAGGTAGGGAAGGGTAACTATGGCTACACCTTC. Protein sequence: CASREVGKGNYGYTF.

The rearrangement uses TRBV15 and TRBJ1-2; possible D gene TRBD1, 6 bases. Per germline, CDR1 LNHNV and CDR2 YYDKDF (reference sequence). Trimming removed 0 bases from V and 0 bases from J, with 17 bases in between. The CDR3 is made up of 18 amino acids. CDR3 sequence reads: CATSRDRGSAGANYGYTF. The CDR3 nucleotides are TGTGCCACCAGCAGAGATAGGGGGTCGGCAGGAGCTAACTATGGCTACACCTTC.